This passage covers 29 T cell receptor beta chains from one sample sequenced in a study of T cells in Graves' hyperthyroidism and ophthalmopathy. Template material for amplifying TCR beta CDR3 regions consisted of RNA transcripts. Using the HTBI primer set, a first-round RT-PCR was run on the TCR CDR3. Using its own MiXCR run on the multiplex PCR reads, TCRdb lists one record per CDR3 protein. The sample holds 540,000 or so distinct CDR3 sequences, less than 20% seen once. The sequencing sample was made of blood. The receptors shown here come from a woman aged 25 to 39 with Graves' hyperthyroidism.

This clonotype was seen at least ten times. The chain combines TRBV14 with TRBJ2-7; TRBD2 might be the D (5 bases). This CDR3 has 15 amino acids. CDR1 is SGHDN and CDR2 is FVKESK in the germline V gene. V was pared by 3 bases and J by 9 bases, with 21 bases between. The CDR3 region has the DNA TGTGCCAGCAGCCAGAGGGCGGCGGTACGCCGGGCGCAGTACTTC. Protein: CASSQRAAVRRAQYF.

The sample holds many counts of this clonotype. The chain has TRBV27 and TRBJ2-3; 9 nucleotides line up with TRBD2. Trimming removed 7 bases from V and 6 bases from J; junction bases left unmatched: 14. From germline, CDR1 is MNHEY and CDR2 SMNVEV (reference sequence). The CDR3 length is 16 residues. The CDR3 loop reads CASTIGGGRARDTQYF. CDR3 DNA sequence: TGTGCCAGCACCATAGGCGGCGGGAGGGCCAGGGATACGCAGTATTTT.

This clonotype was counted at least ten times. V and J are TRBV12-3 or TRBV12-4 and TRBJ2-7; D not resolved. With 6 bases removed from V and 6 bases from J, the gap between germline ends came to 9 bases. The CDR3 contains 11 residues. CDR3 in DNA: TGTGCCAGCAGCTCAGAAGGCGAGCAGTACTTC. Protein product: CASSSEGEQYF.

On this clonotype: A read error is possible here, since a much larger clone lies one base away. This chain connects TRBV5-6 to TRBJ2-1; TRBD2 matches at 8 bases. This CDR3 comprises 16 residues. V lost 0 bases, J lost 4 bases, and 6 bases stayed unmatched. Germline V gives CDR1 SGHDT, CDR2 YYEEEE. CDR3 residues: CASSLGGLVTYNEQFF. The DNA of the CDR3 is TGTGCCAGCAGCTTGGGGGGACTAGTGACGTACAATGAGCAGTTCTTC. The full variable domain, with the rest looked up from reference TRBV5-6 and TRBJ2-1, is DAGVTQSPTHLIKTRGQQVTLRCSPKSGHDTVSWYQQALGQGPQFIFQYYEEEERQRGNFPDRFSGHQFPNYSSELNVNALLLGDSALYLCASSLGGLVTYNEQFFGPGTRLTVL.

CDR3 bases: TGCAGTGCTAGAGATTGGAGACAGCAAGAGACCCAGTACTTC. Amino acids: CSARDWRQQETQYF. This chain joins TRBV20-1 and TRBJ2-5; a weak D match, TRBD1 (5 bases). The V end lost 0 bases, the J end lost 2 bases, and 10 bases lay between the germline ends. The CDR3 has 14 residues. CDR1 and CDR2 from the germline V gene are DFQATT and SNEGSKA (reference sequence).

The sample holds one count of this clonotype. The chain has TRBV7-3 and TRBJ2-1; 12 bases agree with TRBD2. This CDR3 contains 17 residues. CDR1 is SGHTA and CDR2 is FQGTGA in the germline V gene. The trim removed 6 bases at V and 2 bases at J, leaving 8 bases unmatched. CDR3 amino acids: CASSLRTSGTAYNEQFF. The CDR3 DNA reads TGTGCCAGCAGTTTGCGGACTAGCGGGACAGCCTACAATGAGCAGTTCTTC.

This clonotype occurred many times. The chain recombines TRBV27 with TRBJ1-5; 11 bases map to TRBD1. The CDR3 contains 16 residues. Trimming removed 3 bases from V and 7 bases from J; junction bases left unmatched: 8. Germline loops: CDR1 MNHEY, CDR2 SMNVEV (reference sequence). CDR3 protein: CASSFIGRDRGQPQHF. The DNA of the CDR3 is TGTGCCAGCAGTTTCATCGGACGGGACAGGGGGCAGCCCCAGCATTTT.

This clonotype was recorded once. V and J are TRBV6-2 or TRBV6-3 and TRBJ2-3, with 7 bases matching TRBD2. The junction had 8 bases not matched to a gene; V was cut back by 6 bases and J by 5 bases. Germline V CDR1 and CDR2: MNHEY, SVGEGT. This CDR3 contains 14 residues. CDR3 sequence reads: CASRPTSAGDTQYF. CDR3 bases: TGTGCCAGCAGACCCACTAGCGCCGGAGATACGCAGTATTTT.

In this sample, this clonotype turned up many times. In nucleotides, the CDR3 is TGTGCCAGCAGTCGACAGGGGGCATTGAAAGATACGCAGTATTTT. Residues: CASSRQGALKDTQYF. The rearrangement links TRBV12-3 or TRBV12-4 to TRBJ2-3; 10 bases are a match to TRBD1. J lost 5 bases, V lost 5 bases, and 7 bases had no gene match. This CDR3 spans 15 amino acids.

In this sample, this clonotype turned up many times. This chain uses TRBV28 with TRBJ1-2; D may be TRBD1 (5 bases). The CDR3 sequence is 13 residues long. Trimming cost V 1 base and J 8 bases, with 11 bases left between them. Germline V gene sequence: CDR1 MDHEN, CDR2 SYDVKM. The DNA for the CDR3 is TGTGCCAGCAGTTTATACCAGGGCGTGGGCTACACCTTC. Amino acids: CASSLYQGVGYTF.

This clonotype came up a few times. The V gene is TRBV6-2 or TRBV6-3, the J gene TRBJ2-7; D may correspond to TRBD1 or TRBD2 (6 bases each). V lost 6 bases to trimming and J lost 5 bases, with 23 bases between them. Germline V gene lookup returns CDR1 MNHEY and CDR2 SVGEGT. The CDR3 runs 16 residues. CDR3 in DNA: TGTGCCAGCAGACGACCGTCGTGGGGGGCTACCCACGAGCAGTACTTC. Its translation: CASRRPSWGATHEQYF.

This clonotype was seen at least ten times. The chain employs TRBV30 and TRBJ2-7; D is unclear. The CDR3 totals 12 residues. Germline V gene sequence: CDR1 GTSNPN, CDR2 SVGIG (reference sequence). The V gene lost 5 bases and the J gene lost 3 bases, with 11 bases spanning the gap. The CDR3 DNA sequence: TGTGCCTGGTCATTCATTGACTACGAGCAGTACTTC. Amino acid sequence: CAWSFIDYEQYF.

This clonotype was observed many times. The J gene is TRBJ2-6, the V gene TRBV12-3 or TRBV12-4; D is unresolved. The CDR3 is 15 residues long. Trimming removed 5 bases from V and 2 bases from J, with 10 bases in between. Written as DNA, the CDR3 is TGTGCCAGCAGTCCGCAAGTGGCTGGGGCCAACGTCCTGACTTTC. It encodes CASSPQVAGANVLTF.

This chain connects TRBV29-1 to TRBJ1-1; D gene unclear. Germline-derived CDR1 and CDR2 are SQVTM and ANQGSEA. This CDR3 is 11 amino acids long. V was cut by 4 bases and J by 8 bases, with 11 bases left in between. CDR3 sequence (DNA): TGCAGCGTTGTATTACCCCTGGAAGCTTTCTTT. The encoded protein is CSVVLPLEAFF.

The rearrangement links TRBV2 to TRBJ1-2, with D possibly TRBD1 on 5 matching bases. The ends were cut back, 6 bases at V and 7 bases at J, with 15 bases in the middle. Germline V gene data show CDR1 as SNHLY and CDR2 as FYNNEI. The CDR3 totals 13 residues. The CDR3 reads CASRRQAQGGYTF. CDR3 bases: TGTGCCAGCAGGAGGCAGGCCCAGGGTGGCTACACCTTC.

The rearrangement uses TRBV7-6 and TRBJ2-5; perhaps TRBD2 as D (5 bases). Between the trimmed V and J ends, which lost 9 bases and 2 bases, there was a span of 16 bases. In germline, CDR1 is SGHVS, CDR2 FNYEAQ. The CDR3 is 14 amino acids. CDR3 loop: CASSAEQRQETQYF. The CDR3 DNA reads TGTGCCAGTAGCGCCGAACAGCGTCAAGAGACCCAGTACTTC. The complete variable domain, with remaining parts taken from reference TRBV7-6 and TRBJ2-5, reads GAGVSQSPRYKVTKRGQDVALRCDPISGHVSLYWYRQALGQGPEFLTYFNYEAQQDKSGLPNDRFSAERPEGSISTLTIQRTEQRDSAMYRCASSAEQRQETQYFGPGTRLLVL.

This clonotype was seen many times. The chain uses TRBV30 and TRBJ2-7; 12 positions agree with TRBD2. Germline V gives CDR1 GTSNPN, CDR2 SVGIG (reference sequence). J gave up 7 bases and V 1 base, and 5 bases lay outside the gene matches. This CDR3 region has 14 residues. The CDR3 DNA sequence: TGTGCCTGGAGTGCACTAGCGGGGGGTTCTGAGCAGTACTTC. Encoded protein: CAWSALAGGSEQYF. The whole variable domain, filled in from reference TRBV30 and TRBJ2-7, reads SQTIHQWPATLVQPVGSPLSLECTVEGTSNPNLYWYRQAAGRGLQLLFYSVGIGQISSEVPQNLSASRPQDRQFILSSKKLLLSDSGFYLCAWSALAGGSEQYFGPGTRLTVT.

The sample holds many counts of this clonotype. This chain joins TRBV5-1 and TRBJ2-1; D is undetermined. Germline-derived CDR1 and CDR2 are SGHRS and YFSETQ. The CDR3 extends over 18 amino acids. V was pared by 0 bases and J by 2 bases, with 18 bases between. As DNA, the CDR3 is TGCGCCAGCAGCTTGGTGCTCGTCGATCCTTTGGCCTACAATGAGCAGTTCTTC. Amino acid sequence: CASSLVLVDPLAYNEQFF.

This clonotype was seen at least ten times. This chain connects TRBV7-9 to TRBJ2-7, with D unresolved. Germline V gives CDR1 SEHNR, CDR2 FQNEAQ (reference sequence). The V end was cut by 3 bases, the J end by 3 bases, with 12 bases between. This CDR3 region has 14 residues. In nucleotides, the CDR3 is TGTGCCAGCAGCTTCAGCCAGCCCGTCTACGAGCAGTACTTC. This sequence encodes CASSFSQPVYEQYF. Looking up the rest from reference TRBV7-9 and TRBJ2-7 gives the full variable domain: DTGVSQNPRHKITKRGQNVTFRCDPISEHNRLYWYRQTLGQGPEFLTYFQNEAQLEKSRLLSDRFSAERPKGSFSTLEIQRTEQGDSAMYLCASSFSQPVYEQYFGPGTRLTVT.

The chain links TRBV7-9 to TRBJ2-7, with 11 bases lining up with TRBD2. The germline CDR1 and CDR2 sequences are SEHNR and FQNEAQ (reference sequence). V gave up 5 bases and J gave up 3 bases; unmatched junction bases: 6. The CDR3 is made up of 15 amino acids. CDR3 amino acids: CASSLLAGVIYEQYF. DNA for the CDR3: TGTGCCAGCAGCCTACTAGCGGGAGTTATCTACGAGCAGTACTTC. Full variable domain (remainder filled in from reference TRBV7-9 and TRBJ2-7): DTGVSQNPRHKITKRGQNVTFRCDPISEHNRLYWYRQTLGQGPEFLTYFQNEAQLEKSRLLSDRFSAERPKGSFSTLEIQRTEQGDSAMYLCASSLLAGVIYEQYFGPGTRLTVT.

The chain employs TRBV6-1 and TRBJ2-3; TRBD2 agrees at 10 bases. Germline CDR1 MNHNS, CDR2 SASEGT. The V gene end was trimmed by 5 bases and the J gene end by 3 bases; junction bases not matched to a gene: 11. The CDR3 extends over 17 amino acids. CDR3 bases: TGTGCCAGCAGTTCCCCTCGAGCTAGCGGGAGTACAGATACGCAGTATTTT. Protein product: CASSSPRASGSTDTQYF.

The chain combines TRBV5-1 with TRBJ2-3; 8 bases are a match to TRBD2. V lost 5 bases to trimming and J lost 6 bases; unmatched junction nucleotides: 14. Per the germline V gene, CDR1 is SGHRS and CDR2 is YFSETQ. The CDR3 is made up of 16 amino acids. CDR3 bases: TGCGCCAGCAGGATGACGGCGGGAGGCCTAGGGGATACGCAGTATTTT. Protein: CASRMTAGGLGDTQYF. The full variable domain, rest sourced from reference TRBV5-1 and TRBJ2-3, is KAGVTQTPRYLIKTRGQQVTLSCSPISGHRSVSWYQQTPGQGLQFLFEYFSETQRNKGNFPGRFSGRQFSNSRSEMNVSTLELGDSALYLCASRMTAGGLGDTQYFGPGTRLTVL.

Only a few counts were recorded for this clonotype. The V gene is TRBV29-1, the J gene TRBJ2-1, with D possibly being TRBD2 (6 bases). The CDR3 spans 14 residues. With 8 bases removed from V and 4 bases from J, the gap between germline ends came to 18 bases. CDR1 and CDR2 from the germline V gene are SQVTM and ANQGSEA. The CDR3 DNA follows: TGCAGCCTCACTACCGGGACTTTGTACAATGAGCAGTTCTTC. The encoded protein is CSLTTGTLYNEQFF.

V is TRBV19 and J is TRBJ2-3; D is ambiguous. V was trimmed by 6 bases and J by 0 bases, leaving 13 bases between them. CDR3 size: 15 residues. Germline CDR1 and CDR2: LNHDA and SQIVND (reference sequence). In nucleotides, the CDR3 is TGTGCCAGTAGGGTGTGGGCGACTAGCACAGATACGCAGTATTTT. As protein: CASRVWATSTDTQYF.

The chain links TRBV20-1 to TRBJ1-5; TRBD1 is a possible D gene (6 bases). Trimming shortened V by 6 bases and J by 5 bases, and 11 bases separated the two germline ends. The CDR3 runs to 12 residues. Looked up from germline, CDR1 is DFQATT and CDR2 is SNEGSKA (reference sequence). This CDR3 is CSASDRYQPQHF. In nucleotides, the CDR3 is TGCAGTGCCTCGGACAGATATCAGCCCCAGCATTTT.

The table lists this clonotype with many counts. V gene TRBV30 combines with J gene TRBJ2-7, with D possibly being TRBD2 (6 bases). The CDR3 is 16 amino acids. Germline CDR1 is GTSNPN and CDR2 is SVGIG (reference sequence). V was trimmed by 0 bases and J by 3 bases, leaving 18 bases between them. Here the CDR3 reads CAWSVPYTGRIYEQYF. DNA of the CDR3: TGTGCCTGGAGTGTCCCGTATACGGGGAGGATCTACGAGCAGTACTTC.

This clonotype showed up many times. V usage is TRBV5-5 and J usage is TRBJ1-5, with 8 bases fitting TRBD1. The J segment lost 6 bases and the V segment lost 3 bases, leaving 5 bases of the junction unmatched. CDR1 SGHKS and CDR2 YYEKEE come from the germline V gene (reference sequence). This CDR3 is built from 14 residues. CDR3 coding DNA: TGTGCCAGCAGCTCGACAGGGGCGGGTCAGCCCCAGCATTTT. Translated, it gives CASSSTGAGQPQHF.

This clonotype has a count of ten or more. The J gene is TRBJ1-1, the V gene TRBV20-1; TRBD1 is a possible D gene (5 bases). Germline loops: CDR1 DFQATT, CDR2 SNEGSKA (reference sequence). Trimming took 1 base from V and 0 from J, leaving 15 bases between them. The CDR3 sequence is 16 residues long. The CDR3 is CSARVTGGIMNTEAFF. The CDR3 nucleotides are TGCAGTGCTAGAGTAACTGGGGGGATCATGAACACTGAAGCTTTCTTT.

This clonotype showed up many times. V is TRBV7-2 and J is TRBJ2-1, with D unresolved. Trimming shortened V by 4 bases and J by 9 bases, and 7 bases separated the two germline ends. The germline V gene has CDR1 SGHTA and CDR2 FQGNSA. This CDR3 has 11 residues. The CDR3 coding sequence is TGTGCCAGCAGCTCCACCATTGAGCAGTTCTTC. This encodes CASSSTIEQFF.